Below, 9 T cell receptor beta chains from the same sample are listed, as sequenced in a study of type 1 regulatory T cells. TCRdb called the reads again in MiXCR, with one record for every CDR3 protein. Of 55,000 to 65,000 distinct CDR3 sequences in the sample, over 50% were seen once. These TCRs' antigens remain unknown. Sample: cultured non-Tr1 T cells, either the whole culture or a sorted T cell fraction (not recorded which). The receptor source for this set is a human donor in good health.

This clonotype was counted between two and nine times. The gene calls are TRBV5-6 and TRBJ2-7; 9 nucleotides match TRBD1. With V trimmed by 4 bases and J by 3 bases, 20 bases remained unmatched. In germline, CDR1 is SGHDT, CDR2 YYEEEE. The CDR3 covers 19 residues. The CDR3 nucleotides are TGTGCCAGCAGCGTTAACCGGGACAGGGATCACCTACGGGGCTACGAGCAGTACTTC. Translating it yields CASSVNRDRDHLRGYEQYF.

This clonotype has more than one count but fewer than ten. The rearrangement uses TRBV3-1 and TRBJ2-1, with D perhaps TRBD1 (6 bases). The CDR3 sequence is 12 residues long. CDR1 is LGHDT and CDR2 is YNNKEL in the germline V gene (reference sequence). The V end was cut by 3 bases, the J end by 7 bases, with 7 bases between. This CDR3 is CASSHQGNEQFF. CDR3 coding DNA: TGTGCCAGCAGCCACCAGGGGAATGAGCAGTTCTTC.

This clonotype was found a few times. The rearrangement links TRBV5-1 to TRBJ2-1; D perhaps matches TRBD2 (6 bases). CDR1 SGHRS and CDR2 YFSETQ come from the germline V gene. The V end was cut by 4 bases, the J end by 6 bases, with 17 bases between. This CDR3 is built from 15 residues. Written as DNA, the CDR3 is TGCGCCAGCAGCCCGCTCGGTGGGGGGTCCAATGAGCAGTTCTTC. It encodes CASSPLGGGSNEQFF.

The J gene is TRBJ2-5, the V gene TRBV30; either TRBD1 or TRBD2 may supply D (5 bases each). The ends were cut back, 5 bases at V and 5 bases at J, with 15 bases in the middle. This CDR3 is 13 amino acids long. Germline V gene sequence: CDR1 GTSNPN, CDR2 SVGIG (reference sequence). The CDR3 loop reads CAWGGPARETQYF. CDR3 coding DNA: TGTGCCTGGGGGGGACCGGCACGGGAGACCCAGTACTTC.

This clonotype was recorded only once. The chain links TRBV6-2 or TRBV6-3 to TRBJ2-7, with TRBD2 matching 7 bases. Germline V lookup: CDR1 MNHEY, CDR2 SVGEGT. The V segment lost 5 bases and the J segment 9 bases; nucleotides outside the gene matches: 13. The length of the CDR3 is 14 residues. The CDR3 spells CASSDPGLVGVQYF. In DNA form, the CDR3 reads TGTGCCAGCAGTGACCCAGGACTAGTCGGCGTGCAGTACTTC.

This clonotype occurred a few times. The chain is built from TRBV7-9 and TRBJ2-1; 7 bases fit TRBD2. This CDR3 spans 17 amino acids. The germline V gene has CDR1 SEHNR and CDR2 FQNEAQ (reference sequence). Trimming took 5 bases from V and 4 from J; bases not matched to a gene: 14. CDR3 nucleotides: TGTGCCAGCAGCCCGAGGGGTGGCGGGAGTGCGTACAATGAGCAGTTCTTC. Translating gives CASSPRGGGSAYNEQFF.

This chain uses TRBV30 with TRBJ2-5, with D possibly called TRBD1 or TRBD2 (6 bases each). V was clipped by 0 bases and J by 5 bases, with 10 bases between them. Germline V gives CDR1 GTSNPN, CDR2 SVGIG (reference sequence). This CDR3 has 13 amino acids. This CDR3 is CAWSVQGGETQYF. DNA of the CDR3: TGTGCCTGGAGTGTACAGGGAGGTGAGACCCAGTACTTC.

The chain joins TRBV4-3 to TRBJ1-3, with 7 bases that match TRBD1. This CDR3 comprises 17 residues. V lost 0 bases to trimming and J lost 2 bases; unmatched junction nucleotides: 7. Germline CDR1 reads LGHNA; CDR2 reads YSLEER. CDR3 amino acids: CASSQDISDRAGNTIYF. The CDR3 coding sequence is TGCGCCAGCAGCCAAGACATCTCCGACAGGGCTGGAAACACCATATATTTT.

The J gene is TRBJ1-6, the V gene TRBV7-9; D uncertain. Trimming stripped 1 base from V and 10 bases from J, with 11 bases between. The germline gives CDR1 SEHNR, CDR2 FQNEAQ (reference sequence). The CDR3 consists of 14 residues. The CDR3 loop is CASSLGPLSSPLHF. DNA for the CDR3: TGTGCCAGCAGCTTAGGGCCTCTCTCCTCACCCCTCCACTTT.